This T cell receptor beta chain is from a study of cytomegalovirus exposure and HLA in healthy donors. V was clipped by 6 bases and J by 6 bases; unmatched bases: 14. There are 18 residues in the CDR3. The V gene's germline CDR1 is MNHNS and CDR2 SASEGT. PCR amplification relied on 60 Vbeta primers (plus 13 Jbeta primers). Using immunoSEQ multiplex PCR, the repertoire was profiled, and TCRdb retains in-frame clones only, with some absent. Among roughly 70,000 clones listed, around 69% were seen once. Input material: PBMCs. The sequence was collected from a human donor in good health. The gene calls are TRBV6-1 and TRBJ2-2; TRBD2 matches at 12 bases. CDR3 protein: CASRETYWTSGISGELFF. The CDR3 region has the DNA TGTGCCAGCAGGGAAACCTACTGGACTAGCGGGATCTCCGGGGAGCTGTTTTTT.